Presented here are 30 T cell receptor beta chains from one specimen sequenced in a study of early T cells in non-severe SARS-CoV-2 infection. TCRdb called the 5' RACE reads again in MiXCR, with one record for every CDR3 protein. Of under 30,000 distinct CDR3 sequences listed, roughly 5% are singletons. What was sequenced was whole blood. The receptors were gathered from an adult who was a healthcare worker with PCR-confirmed SARS-CoV-2 infection or an uninfected control (not recorded which).

The chain joins TRBV11-2 to TRBJ1-1; D remains unclear. The CDR3 has 13 residues. CDR1 and CDR2 (germline): SGHAT, FQNNGV. V was cut by 3 bases and J by 5 bases, with 10 bases left in between. The CDR3 loop is CASSFRGKTEAFF. DNA of the CDR3: TGTGCCAGCAGCTTCCGAGGGAAGACTGAAGCTTTCTTT.

There are many counts of this clonotype. J is TRBJ1-2 and V is TRBV14; D remains ambiguous. The germline V gene has CDR1 SGHDN and CDR2 FVKESK. This CDR3 region has 13 residues. V gave up 0 bases and J gave up 5 bases, with 7 bases separating them. The CDR3 DNA sequence: TGTGCCAGCAGCCAAGATCTTAAATATGGCTACACCTTC. Amino acids: CASSQDLKYGYTF.

Many counts were recorded for this clonotype. This chain connects TRBV19 to TRBJ2-7, with 10 bases identical to TRBD1. The J segment lost 3 bases and the V segment lost 5 bases, leaving 7 bases of the junction unmatched. Germline CDR1 is LNHDA and CDR2 is SQIVND (reference sequence). This CDR3 is 15 amino acids long. The chain's CDR3 is CASSGTGVSRYEQYF. The CDR3 region has the DNA TGTGCCAGTAGTGGGACAGGGGTATCCCGCTACGAGCAGTACTTC.

At least ten counts were recorded for this clonotype. The J gene is TRBJ1-4, the V gene TRBV12-3 or TRBV12-4; D gene ambiguous. The V gene lost 0 bases and the J gene lost 10 bases, with 12 bases spanning the gap. This CDR3 comprises 14 residues. In DNA, the CDR3 is TGTGCCAGCAGTTTAGCCCAATTGGGAAGAAAACTGTTTTTT. Amino acids: CASSLAQLGRKLFF.

Judged by abundance, this clonotype is medium-sized (0.01 to 0.1%). This chain joins TRBV20-1 and TRBJ2-7; D is undetermined. V was clipped by 1 base and J by 0 bases, with 7 bases between them. Germline values: CDR1 DFQATT, CDR2 SNEGSKA (reference sequence). There are 13 residues in the CDR3. CDR3 sequence reads: CSARVQSSYEQYF. CDR3 nucleotide sequence: TGCAGTGCTAGAGTACAAAGCTCCTACGAGCAGTACTTC.

V gene TRBV24-1 combines with J gene TRBJ2-7; D is possibly TRBD2 (6 bases). Germline-derived CDR1 and CDR2 are KGHDR and SFDVKD. The CDR3 is made up of 13 amino acids. V was shortened by 5 bases and J by 5 bases, with 12 bases between the two germline ends. The CDR3 DNA is TGTGCCACCAGTGCTCGCGGCGGGAACGAGCAGTACTTC. This encodes CATSARGGNEQYF.

This clonotype was recorded at least ten times. The V and J genes are TRBV7-2 and TRBJ2-1; 7 nucleotides agree with TRBD2. The CDR3 has 15 residues. The V segment lost 7 bases and the J segment 1 base; nucleotides outside the gene matches: 7. Germline V CDR1 and CDR2: SGHTA, FQGNSA. The CDR3 spells CASTSSGASYNEQFF. The CDR3 DNA is TGTGCCAGCACCTCTAGCGGAGCTTCCTACAATGAGCAGTTCTTC.

This clonotype was seen only a few times. The V call is TRBV18, the J call TRBJ1-2, with 8 bases fitting TRBD1. Germline assignment: CDR1 KGHSH and CDR2 LQKENI. The CDR3 length is 14 residues. The V segment lost 3 bases and the J segment 2 bases; nucleotides outside the gene matches: 2. Here the CDR3 reads CASSPGTGNYGYTF. CDR3 sequence (DNA): TGTGCCAGCTCACCCGGGACAGGAAACTATGGCTACACCTTC.

This clonotype was picked up a small number of times. The chain employs TRBV12-3 or TRBV12-4 and TRBJ1-6, with D tentatively TRBD1 (6 bases). The V end lost 3 bases, the J end lost 1 base, and 10 bases lay between the germline ends. This CDR3 has 16 amino acids. The CDR3 is CASSFQGTSYNSPLHF. The CDR3 DNA is TGTGCCAGCAGTTTTCAGGGGACGTCCTATAATTCACCCCTCCACTTT.

The genes are TRBV20-1 and TRBJ2-3; no reliable D call. CDR1 DFQATT and CDR2 SNEGSKA come from the germline V gene (reference sequence). The CDR3 length is 13 residues. Trimming pared 3 bases from V and 4 bases from J, leaving 11 bases between. As DNA, the CDR3 is TGCAGTGCTAGCCAGAGTACGCCAGATACGCAGTATTTT. Its translation is CSASQSTPDTQYF.

Ten or more counts support this clonotype. The chain uses TRBV6-6 and TRBJ2-1; TRBD2 matches 7 bases. The CDR3 length is 16 residues. Germline V gene data show CDR1 as MNHNY and CDR2 as SVGAGI (reference sequence). The V segment lost 2 bases and the J segment 5 bases; nucleotides outside the gene matches: 9. The CDR3 loop is CASSYGGEGQNNEQFF. The CDR3 nucleotides are TGTGCCAGCAGTTACGGGGGGGAGGGCCAGAACAATGAGCAGTTCTTC.

This clonotype came up a few times. This chain uses TRBV12-3 or TRBV12-4 with TRBJ2-5, with D possibly matching TRBD1 (6 bases). This CDR3 comprises 12 residues. Trimming removed 2 bases from V and 6 bases from J, with 7 bases in between. The CDR3 reads CASSLTGKTQYF. As DNA, the CDR3 is TGTGCCAGCAGTTTAACAGGGAAGACCCAGTACTTC.

The table lists this clonotype with many counts. V is TRBV20-1 and J is TRBJ1-4, with 8 bases identical to TRBD1. V dropped 6 bases and J dropped 8; count of bases not matched to a gene: 8. The germline V gene has CDR1 DFQATT and CDR2 SNEGSKA (reference sequence). CDR3 length: 13 residues. CDR3 in DNA: TGCAGTGCCGCGGGACAGGCGGGGGAAAAACTGTTTTTT. This gives the protein CSAAGQAGEKLFF.

This clonotype was counted ten times or more. J is TRBJ2-7 and V is TRBV2; 8 nucleotides match TRBD2. The CDR3 extends over 18 amino acids. The V gene end was trimmed by 4 bases and the J gene end by 0 bases; junction bases not matched to a gene: 14. CDR1 and CDR2 (germline): SNHLY, FYNNEI. The CDR3 spells CASSAGLALRFISYEQYF. The CDR3 DNA sequence: TGTGCCAGCAGTGCAGGACTAGCCCTAAGATTTATCTCCTACGAGCAGTACTTC.

This clonotype was counted many times. The rearrangement joins TRBV6-6 to TRBJ1-1, with D unclear. The CDR3 is made up of 14 amino acids. Trimming stripped 0 bases from V and 6 bases from J, with 11 bases between. Germline V gives CDR1 MNHNY, CDR2 SVGAGI (reference sequence). CDR3 protein: CASSYSRGHAEAFF. CDR3 coding DNA: TGTGCCAGCAGTTACTCCCGGGGTCACGCTGAAGCTTTCTTT.

The table lists this clonotype with many counts. The chain employs TRBV27 and TRBJ1-5; 7 nucleotides line up with TRBD1. The CDR3 contains 15 residues. V dropped 6 bases and J dropped 1; count of bases not matched to a gene: 6. From germline, CDR1 is MNHEY and CDR2 SMNVEV (reference sequence). The CDR3 sequence is CASRAGGGSNQPQHF. DNA of the CDR3: TGTGCCAGCAGGGCAGGGGGTGGGAGCAATCAGCCCCAGCATTTT.

The table lists this clonotype with a few counts. The gene calls are TRBV29-1 and TRBJ1-1; unclear D gene. The CDR3 has 10 amino acids. The germline V gene encodes CDR1 SQVTM and CDR2 ANQGSEA. For the CDR3, the DNA is TGCAGTGATAGTAGTATGGAAGCTTTCTTT. Encoded protein: CSDSSMEAFF.

The genes are TRBV10-1 and TRBJ2-3, with D hard to call. Germline V gives CDR1 WNHNN, CDR2 SYGVQD (reference sequence). The CDR3 contains 16 residues. Deletions cut 3 bases from V and 4 bases from J, with 17 bases between. CDR3 in amino acids: CASSDGYSGLSDTQYF. CDR3 nucleotide sequence: TGCGCCAGCAGTGATGGATACTCCGGCCTTTCAGATACGCAGTATTTT.

This clonotype was detected ten times or more. The V gene is TRBV14, the J gene TRBJ2-2; no definite D call. Germline V gene sequence: CDR1 SGHDN, CDR2 FVKESK. V was pared by 8 bases and J by 6 bases, with 10 bases between. This CDR3 has 12 amino acids. CDR3 nucleotides: TGTGCCAGCCAAGAAGGGCCCGGGGAGCTGTTTTTT. It yields the protein CASQEGPGELFF.

This clonotype was seen ten or more times. The chain has TRBV20-1 and TRBJ2-3; 14 bases fit TRBD2. V shed 3 bases, J shed 3 bases, and the junction held 8 bases outside the gene matches. Germline CDR1 and CDR2: DFQATT and SNEGSKA (reference sequence). This CDR3 is 17 amino acids long. CDR3 protein: CSASLGLAGGGTDTQYF. CDR3 nucleotides: TGCAGTGCTAGTCTCGGACTAGCGGGAGGTGGGACAGATACGCAGTATTTT.

This clonotype was seen ten or more times. The V call is TRBV20-1, the J call TRBJ1-5, with 10 bases fitting TRBD1. Germline CDR1 and CDR2: DFQATT and SNEGSKA (reference sequence). CDR3 length: 15 amino acids. Unmatched junction bases numbered 4, after V lost 3 bases and J lost 2 bases. CDR3 residues: CSARTGGIGNQPQHF. The CDR3 nucleotides are TGCAGTGCTAGGACAGGGGGCATTGGCAATCAGCCCCAGCATTTT.

The J gene is TRBJ2-5, the V gene TRBV7-8; unclear D gene. The V gene's germline CDR1 is SGHVS and CDR2 FQNEAQ. The CDR3 spans 14 residues. The ends were cut back, 4 bases at V and 5 bases at J, with 14 bases in the middle. CDR3 nucleotide sequence: TGTGCCAGCAGCTCCATCCAGAACATCGAGACCCAGTACTTC. Its protein product is CASSSIQNIETQYF.

The sample holds many counts of this clonotype. This chain links TRBV6-5 with TRBJ2-7; 12 nucleotides line up with TRBD1. This CDR3 is 16 amino acids long. Germline CDR1 MNHEY, CDR2 SVGAGI. V dropped 4 bases and J dropped 5; count of bases not matched to a gene: 9. CDR3 residues: CASSLLPGQGADEQYF. In DNA form, the CDR3 reads TGTGCCAGCAGTTTATTACCGGGACAGGGGGCCGACGAGCAGTACTTC.

This clonotype was observed many times. The V and J genes are TRBV4-3 and TRBJ2-1; TRBD2 might be the D (6 bases). The V end was cut by 4 bases, the J end by 5 bases, with 12 bases between. CDR3 length equals 14 residues. Germline CDR1 reads LGHNA; CDR2 reads YSLEER. The CDR3 region is CASSLGLTNNEQFF. CDR3 DNA: TGCGCCAGCAGCCTGGGACTGACGAACAATGAGCAGTTCTTC.

This clonotype was seen repeatedly, ten times or more. As DNA, the CDR3 is TGCGCCAGCAGTCAATCTGCGCGGGAGCGGGTCGAGCAGTACTTC. It is translated as CASSQSARERVEQYF. The chain recombines TRBV23-1 with TRBJ2-7, with 7 bases fitting TRBD2. TRBV23-1 is noted as an ORF with a role that remains uncertain. Trimming cost V 0 bases and J 6 bases; bases outside gene matches: 8. CDR3 size: 15 residues.

This clonotype was counted many times. The chain joins TRBV12-3 or TRBV12-4 to TRBJ2-1; no definite D call. Trimming stripped 3 bases from V and 9 bases from J, with 9 bases between. CDR3 length: 12 amino acids. DNA for the CDR3: TGTGCCAGCAGTTTTGTTCTCGGTGAGCAGTTCTTC. Protein sequence: CASSFVLGEQFF.

At least ten counts were recorded for this clonotype. The chain employs TRBV19 and TRBJ2-1; D remains ambiguous. The CDR3 spans 14 residues. Germline CDR1 is LNHDA and CDR2 is SQIVND (reference sequence). Trimming left V 3 bases short and J 8 bases short, with 14 bases between. This chain's CDR3 is CASSMWMPGDEQFF. The CDR3 DNA reads as TGTGCCAGTAGTATGTGGATGCCTGGGGATGAGCAGTTCTTC. Supplemented by reference TRBV19 and TRBJ2-1, the full variable domain reads DGGITQSPKYLFRKEGQNVTLSCEQNLNHDAMYWYRQDPGQGLRLIYYSQIVNDFQKGDIAEGYSVSREKKESFPLTVTSAQKNPTAFYLCASSMWMPGDEQFFGPGTRLTVL.

This clonotype occurred a few times. This rearrangement joins TRBV6-5 to TRBJ2-1; D not certain. This CDR3 has 12 amino acids. Trimming removed 8 bases from V and 5 bases from J, with 10 bases in between. Germline CDR1 reads MNHEY; CDR2 reads SVGAGI. DNA for the CDR3: TGTGCCAGCGCCCGTCAGAACAATGAGCAGTTCTTC. It specifies CASARQNNEQFF.

This clonotype came up many times. The chain links TRBV6-5 to TRBJ2-7; 9 nucleotides align to TRBD1. The ends lost 2 bases at V and 0 bases at J; junction bases unmatched: 2. The CDR3 contains 15 residues. Looked up from germline, CDR1 is MNHEY and CDR2 is SVGAGI. The CDR3 here is CASSYGTGPSYEQYF. In nucleotides, the CDR3 is TGTGCCAGCAGTTACGGGACAGGGCCCTCCTACGAGCAGTACTTC.

This clonotype came up many times. The junction shows a germline mismatch at one end, possibly a read error. CDR3 amino acids: CSVVVQGDYGQYF. DNA of the CDR3: TGCAGCGTTGTGGTACAGGGGGACTACGGGCAGTACTTC. This chain joins TRBV29-1 and TRBJ2-7; the D gene is possibly TRBD1 (8 bases). This CDR3 has 13 amino acids. Germline V lookup: CDR1 SQVTM, CDR2 ANQGSEA.